This entry lists 21 T cell receptor beta chains sequenced from one sample in a study of T-cell reconstitution after alpha-beta-depleted transplantation in children. It was with unique molecular identifiers that the TCRbeta library was prepared. TCRdb reprocessed the PCR reads with MiXCR, giving one entry per CDR3 protein. The data show fewer than 700,000 distinct CDR3 sequences, 10% to 15% seen once. This material consisted of PBMCs, mostly from graft donor cells, taken 360 days after TCRalphabeta/CD19-depleted stem cell transplant. All receptors derive from a male patient aged 5 to 17 who had a stem cell transplant for acute myeloid leukemia, so the T cells may come from the graft donor.

This chain joins TRBV6-6 and TRBJ2-7; D uncertain. V lost 1 base, J lost 1 base, and 5 bases lay in between. Germline V gene lookup returns CDR1 MNHNY and CDR2 SVGAGI (reference sequence). The CDR3 extends over 13 amino acids. The CDR3 sequence: CASSYFVSYEQYF. The CDR3 bases are TGTGCCAGCAGTTACTTCGTTTCCTACGAGCAGTACTTC.

Worth noting for this clonotype: With a much larger clone just one base away, this may be a read error. The V gene is TRBV11-1, the J gene TRBJ2-7; 10 bases are shared with TRBD1. The CDR3 runs to 16 residues. CDR1 is SGHAT, CDR2 FQDESV, per germline (reference sequence). The CDR3 loop reads CASGLVSGTGAYEQYF. CDR3 in DNA: TGTGCCAGCGGCTTAGTTTCCGGGACAGGGGCCTACGAGCAGTACTTC.

The chain joins TRBV12-3 or TRBV12-4 to TRBJ1-5; no definite D call. This CDR3 region has 15 residues. Trimming took 2 bases from V and 1 from J, leaving 9 bases between them. The CDR3 DNA is TGTGCCAGCAGTTTATCGGGAGGGAGCAATCAGCCCCAGCATTTT. Translating it yields CASSLSGGSNQPQHF.

The chain is built from TRBV6-2 or TRBV6-3 and TRBJ2-5; TRBD2 aligns across 8 bases. The CDR3 totals 16 residues. Germline CDR1 and CDR2: MNHEY and SVGEGT. V shed 4 bases and J 1 base; nucleotides not matched to a gene: 8. The CDR3 here is CASSFQREPTQETQYF. The CDR3, as DNA: TGTGCCAGCAGTTTCCAGCGGGAGCCGACCCAAGAGACCCAGTACTTC.

The chain has TRBV7-6 and TRBJ2-3; D tentatively fits TRBD1 or TRBD2 (5 bases each). Germline assignment: CDR1 SGHVS and CDR2 FNYEAQ. V shed 4 bases and J shed 1 base, with 9 bases lying between them. The CDR3 covers 14 residues. The DNA of the CDR3 is TGTGCCAGCAGCTCGGGGCAGCGCACAGATACGCAGTATTTT. Its protein product is CASSSGQRTDTQYF.

V and J are TRBV9 and TRBJ2-1; 7 bases map to TRBD1. V dropped 8 bases and J dropped 8; count of bases not matched to a gene: 13. Germline CDR1 SGDLS, CDR2 YYNGEE. The CDR3 consists of 14 residues. CDR3 amino acids: CASGVRQGWDEQFF. The CDR3 nucleotides are TGTGCCAGTGGCGTCCGACAGGGATGGGATGAGCAGTTCTTC.

This clonotype came up many times. J is TRBJ1-1 and V is TRBV28, with D unresolved. Trimming pared 6 bases from V and 5 bases from J, leaving 13 bases between. Germline V gene lookup returns CDR1 MDHEN and CDR2 SYDVKM. This CDR3 region has 13 residues. CDR3 in amino acids: CASRSRLRTEAFF. CDR3 DNA: TGTGCCAGCAGGTCTCGTTTGAGGACTGAAGCTTTCTTT. Drawing the rest from reference TRBV28 and TRBJ1-1, the complete variable domain is DVKVTQSSRYLVKRTGEKVFLECVQDMDHENMFWYRQDPGLGLRLIYFSYDVKMKEKGDIPEGYSVSREKKERFSLILESASTNQTSMYLCASRSRLRTEAFFGQGTRLTVV.

V and J are TRBV11-2 and TRBJ2-3, with a weak D call TRBD2 (5 bases). The CDR3 length is 15 residues. The V gene's germline CDR1 is SGHAT and CDR2 FQNNGV. V shed 4 bases and J shed 8 bases, with 19 bases lying between them. CDR3 in amino acids: CASSSGSSSGGTQYF. The CDR3 nucleotides read TGTGCCAGCAGCTCGGGCTCCAGCTCCGGAGGTACGCAGTATTTT.

This clonotype turned up a few times. The gene calls are TRBV5-1 and TRBJ2-1; D is unclear. Per the germline V gene, CDR1 is SGHRS and CDR2 is YFSETQ. The CDR3 extends over 14 amino acids. Trimming cost V 4 bases and J 3 bases, with 11 bases left between them. As DNA, the CDR3 is TGCGCCAGCAGCCTGGACGAGATCTACAATGAGCAGTTCTTC. This codes for CASSLDEIYNEQFF.

V usage is TRBV13 and J usage is TRBJ2-1, with 7 bases that match TRBD1. Trimming at V came to 5 bases and at J to 5 bases, leaving 12 bases not matched to a gene. The CDR3 is 16 amino acids. The germline V gene has CDR1 PRHDT and CDR2 FYEKMQ (reference sequence). The CDR3, as DNA: TGTGCCAGCAGCGCAACCCGAGGGGGCTACCACAATGAGCAGTTCTTC. Its translation is CASSATRGGYHNEQFF.

This clonotype was detected only a few times. V is TRBV6-2 or TRBV6-3 and J is TRBJ1-1, with 7 bases aligning to TRBD1. CDR1 is MNHEY, CDR2 SVGEGT, per germline. After removal of 6 bases from V and 0 bases from J, the junction contained 10 bases not matched to a gene. This CDR3 is built from 16 residues. The CDR3 DNA reads TGTGCCAGCAGGTATGGGACAGTTCTCATGAACACTGAAGCTTTCTTT. This sequence encodes CASRYGTVLMNTEAFF.

There are many counts of this clonotype. This rearrangement joins TRBV7-9 to TRBJ1-1, with D unclear. Trimming cost V 4 bases and J 1 base, with 10 bases left between them. The CDR3 covers 14 residues. CDR1 is SEHNR and CDR2 is FQNEAQ in the germline V gene (reference sequence). This CDR3 is CASSWVLPNTEAFF. CDR3 coding DNA: TGTGCCAGCAGCTGGGTACTACCGAACACTGAAGCTTTCTTT.

This sequence joins TRBV6-2 or TRBV6-3 and TRBJ2-7; 9 nucleotides line up with TRBD2. CDR3 length: 15 amino acids. J was trimmed by 0 bases and V by 6 bases; bases with no gene match: 6. The germline V gene has CDR1 MNHEY and CDR2 SVGEGT. CDR3 sequence: CASRLAGPSSYEQYF. The DNA of the CDR3 is TGTGCCAGCAGACTAGCGGGCCCTAGCTCCTACGAGCAGTACTTC.

The chain combines TRBV25-1 with TRBJ2-7; D uncertain. V lost 7 bases and J lost 4, with 20 bases in between. The CDR3 totals 15 residues. Germline assignment: CDR1 MGHDK and CDR2 SYGVNS. Here the CDR3 reads CASIGPRGRRYEQYF. In nucleotides, the CDR3 is TGTGCCAGCATAGGGCCGCGAGGACGCCGTTACGAGCAGTACTTC.

The gene calls are TRBV28 and TRBJ2-6, with TRBD1 matching 9 bases. The junction had 12 bases not matched to a gene; V was cut back by 6 bases and J by 0 bases. Germline V gene sequence: CDR1 MDHEN, CDR2 SYDVKM. The CDR3 loop spans 19 amino acids. The CDR3 protein is CASRHSRQGVISGANVLTF. Here the CDR3 DNA reads TGTGCCAGCAGACATTCCCGACAGGGGGTAATCTCTGGGGCCAACGTCCTGACTTTC.

In this sample, this clonotype turned up many times. The rearrangement joins TRBV12-3 or TRBV12-4 to TRBJ2-3; the D is unclear. The V end was cut by 5 bases, the J end by 1 base, with 13 bases between. The CDR3 has 15 residues. CDR3 residues: CASSQEGTGTDTQYF. DNA of the CDR3: TGTGCCAGCAGTCAGGAAGGCACTGGCACAGATACGCAGTATTTT.

Regarding this clonotype: The CDR3 does not end in the conserved phenylalanine or tryptophan, so this is likely a read error. The chain is built from TRBV7-3 and TRBJ2-1; TRBD2 aligns across 8 bases. The CDR3 contains 16 residues. CDR1 is SGHTA, CDR2 FQGTGA, per germline. Germline trimming cut 0 bases from V and 4 bases from J; bases unmatched to any gene: 5. In DNA, the CDR3 is TGTGCCAGCAGCTTAACGTCCACTAGCGGTTACAATGAGCAGTTCGTC. Its protein product is CASSLTSTSGYNEQFV.

This clonotype was seen a handful of times. A read error may explain this, as a much larger clone is one base away. The V and J genes are TRBV20-1 and TRBJ2-7; the D call may be TRBD1 or TRBD2 (5 bases each). There are 11 residues in the CDR3. Germline-derived CDR1 and CDR2 are DFQATT and SNEGSKA (reference sequence). V lost 3 bases and J lost 5, with 8 bases in between. In DNA, the CDR3 is TGCAGTGCTAGCGGGGCCAACGAGCAGTACTTC. It yields the protein CSASGANEQYF.

This clonotype turned up a few times. The CDR3 spells CASSWTSGDYEQYF. In DNA form, the CDR3 reads TGTGCCAGCAGTTGGACTAGCGGGGACTACGAGCAGTACTTC. The chain uses TRBV28 and TRBJ2-7; 12 bases align to TRBD2. In germline, CDR1 is MDHEN, CDR2 SYDVKM. The CDR3 sequence is 14 residues long. The ends lost 4 bases at V and 3 bases at J; junction bases unmatched: 1.

The table lists this clonotype with a few counts. The V call is TRBV11-3, the J call TRBJ2-5, with D possibly called TRBD1 or TRBD2 (6 bases each). The CDR3 is made up of 15 amino acids. Germline-derived CDR1 and CDR2 are SGHNT and YENEEA. Trimming left V 0 bases short and J 5 bases short, with 13 bases between. The CDR3 loop reads CASSLDLGGWETQYF. CDR3 coding DNA: TGTGCCAGCAGCTTAGATCTCGGGGGCTGGGAGACCCAGTACTTC.

V usage is TRBV20-1 and J usage is TRBJ2-1; 7 bases are shared with TRBD2. Germline V lookup: CDR1 DFQATT, CDR2 SNEGSKA (reference sequence). This CDR3 contains 14 residues. Trimming cost V 4 bases and J 2 bases; bases outside gene matches: 5. This chain's CDR3 is CSAIAGTAYNEQFF. CDR3 nucleotide sequence: TGCAGTGCTATAGCGGGTACAGCCTACAATGAGCAGTTCTTC.